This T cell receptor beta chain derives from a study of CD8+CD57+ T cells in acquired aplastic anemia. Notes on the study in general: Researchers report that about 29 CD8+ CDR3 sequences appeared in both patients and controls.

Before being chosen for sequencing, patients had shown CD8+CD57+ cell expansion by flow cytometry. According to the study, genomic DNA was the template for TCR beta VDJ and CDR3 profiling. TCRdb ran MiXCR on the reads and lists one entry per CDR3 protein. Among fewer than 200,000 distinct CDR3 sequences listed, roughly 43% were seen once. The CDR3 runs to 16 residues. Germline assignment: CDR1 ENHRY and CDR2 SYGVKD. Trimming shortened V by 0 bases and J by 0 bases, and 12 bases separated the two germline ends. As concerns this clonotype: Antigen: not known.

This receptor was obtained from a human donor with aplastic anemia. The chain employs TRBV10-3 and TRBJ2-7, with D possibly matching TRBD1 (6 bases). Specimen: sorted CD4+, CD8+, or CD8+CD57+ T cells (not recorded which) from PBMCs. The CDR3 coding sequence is TGTGCCATCAGTGAGTCGGGCAGGGGCAGCTCCTACGAGCAGTACTTC. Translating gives CAISESGRGSSYEQYF.